The 14 T cell receptor beta chains listed next were all sequenced from one sample in a study of neurological immune-mediated disorders. A single record per CDR3 protein comes from TCRdb applying MiXCR to the 5' RACE reads. The table includes 55,000 to 70,000 distinct CDR3 sequences, roughly 5% detected once. Material: PBMCs. Source of these receptors: a human donor with multiple sclerosis. The donor label of this sample is uncertain.

This chain connects TRBV9 to TRBJ2-1; D possibly uses TRBD1 or TRBD2 (5 bases each). This CDR3 region has 15 residues. Germline V gene lookup returns CDR1 SGDLS and CDR2 YYNGEE. V lost 1 base to trimming and J lost 4 bases, with 12 bases between them. Here the CDR3 reads CASSVTGPSYNEQFF. In nucleotides, the CDR3 is TGTGCCAGCAGCGTAACGGGACCCTCTTACAATGAGCAGTTCTTC.

This clonotype was seen many times. The genes are TRBV5-1 and TRBJ1-1; D possibly corresponds to TRBD1 (5 bases). Germline lookup yields CDR1 SGHRS and CDR2 YFSETQ. The V and J ends lost 0 bases and 2 bases respectively, with 11 bases between them. This CDR3 contains 15 residues. The CDR3 spells CASSLAVGANTEAFF. The CDR3 region has the DNA TGCGCCAGCAGCTTGGCTGTAGGGGCAAACACTGAAGCTTTCTTT.

In its sample, this clonotype was seen many times. The chain recombines TRBV19 with TRBJ2-7; perhaps TRBD2 as D (5 bases). Trimming stripped 5 bases from V and 3 bases from J, with 8 bases between. The germline V gene has CDR1 LNHDA and CDR2 SQIVND (reference sequence). The CDR3 extends over 12 amino acids. CDR3 sequence reads: CASSPGIYEQYF. The CDR3, as DNA: TGTGCCAGTAGTCCCGGGATCTACGAGCAGTACTTC.

This clonotype was found many times. The DNA of the CDR3 is TGTGCCAGCAGCGTAGCCCCCCAGGGGTCCTACGAGCAGTACTTC. The encoded protein is CASSVAPQGSYEQYF. V and J are TRBV9 and TRBJ2-7; perhaps TRBD1 as D (6 bases). V was pared by 0 bases and J by 1 base, with 11 bases between. Germline V gene lookup returns CDR1 SGDLS and CDR2 YYNGEE. This CDR3 has 15 residues. The complete variable domain, with remaining parts taken from reference TRBV9 and TRBJ2-7, reads DSGVTQTPKHLITATGQRVTLRCSPRSGDLSVYWYQQSLDQGLQFLIQYYNGEERAKGNILERFSAQQFPDLHSELNLSSLELGDSALYFCASSVAPQGSYEQYFGPGTRLTVT.

This clonotype was detected many times. The V and J genes are TRBV10-2 and TRBJ2-5; D may be TRBD1 (6 bases). The CDR3 loop spans 14 amino acids. CDR1 and CDR2 (germline): WSHSY, SAAADI. With 7 bases removed from V and 1 base from J, the gap between germline ends came to 13 bases. The CDR3, as DNA: TGCGCCAGCATGAGGACGGACAGCCAAGAGACCCAGTACTTC. Translated: CASMRTDSQETQYF.

This clonotype was observed many times. The rearrangement links TRBV20-1 to TRBJ2-2; D unclear. Trimming removed 3 bases at V and 1 base at J, with 3 bases between. The CDR3 is 12 residues long. Germline lookup yields CDR1 DFQATT and CDR2 SNEGSKA (reference sequence). CDR3 region: CSASGNTGELFF. The CDR3 coding sequence is TGCAGTGCTAGTGGGAACACCGGGGAGCTGTTTTTT.

This clonotype was seen ten or more times. The chain uses TRBV7-8 and TRBJ2-3; the D gene is possibly TRBD1 (5 bases). Per germline, CDR1 SGHVS and CDR2 FQNEAQ. The V end lost 1 base, the J end lost 0 bases, and 14 bases lay between the germline ends. This CDR3 has 17 amino acids. CDR3 nucleotide sequence: TGTGCCAGCAGCTTAGTTAGGGGATTTTCTAGCACAGATACGCAGTATTTT. It yields the protein CASSLVRGFSSTDTQYF.

This clonotype came up a few times. The chain joins TRBV5-6 to TRBJ1-1, with no clear D. Trimming stripped 1 base from V and 3 bases from J, with 4 bases between. CDR1 is SGHDT, CDR2 YYEEEE, per germline. The CDR3 sequence is 12 residues long. The CDR3 nucleotides are TGTGCCAGCAGCTTGTGGGACACTGAAGCTTTCTTT. Translated, it gives CASSLWDTEAFF.

This rearrangement joins TRBV5-4 to TRBJ2-3; D call uncertain. This CDR3 is built from 13 residues. Per germline, CDR1 SGHNT and CDR2 YYREEE (reference sequence). With 2 bases removed from V and 2 bases from J, the gap between germline ends came to 6 bases. Here the CDR3 reads CASSFPFTDTQYF. The CDR3 DNA reads TGTGCCAGCAGCTTTCCCTTCACAGATACGCAGTATTTT.

This clonotype was counted many times. The chain employs TRBV5-1 and TRBJ2-1, with TRBD2 matching 11 bases. The germline gives CDR1 SGHRS, CDR2 YFSETQ. The CDR3 spans 14 residues. The V segment lost 1 base and the J segment 9 bases; nucleotides outside the gene matches: 3. The CDR3 region has the DNA TGCGCCAGCAGCTTGACTAGCGGGGGAGCTGAGCAGTTCTTC. This encodes CASSLTSGGAEQFF. Using reference TRBV5-1 and TRBJ2-1 for the parts outside the CDR3, the full variable domain is KAGVTQTPRYLIKTRGQQVTLSCSPISGHRSVSWYQQTPGQGLQFLFEYFSETQRNKGNFPGRFSGRQFSNSRSEMNVSTLELGDSALYLCASSLTSGGAEQFFGPGTRLTVL.

This clonotype occurred many times. The limits of the CDR3 on the DNA are not certain, so only TCRdb's listed CDR3 is given. The J gene is TRBJ2-2, the V gene TRBV4-1; the table's D call, TRBD1, was not checked against the DNA. Per germline, CDR1 MGHRA and CDR2 YSYEKL. A total of 15 residues make up the CDR3, ends included. CDR3 in amino acids: CASSRTVLRAGELFF.

This clonotype was found many times. This rearrangement joins TRBV10-2 to TRBJ2-1, with TRBD2 matching 11 bases. CDR1 WSHSY and CDR2 SAAADI come from the germline V gene. V trimming: 7 bases; J trimming: 6 bases; junction bases outside the gene matches: 8. This CDR3 is 15 amino acids long. CDR3 in amino acids: CASTTSGGPFNEQFF. The CDR3 nucleotides read TGCGCCAGCACAACTAGCGGGGGACCGTTCAATGAGCAGTTCTTC.

This clonotype was seen many times. The chain couples TRBV5-1 to TRBJ1-2; D possibly corresponds to TRBD1 (5 bases). The CDR3 runs to 13 residues. CDR1 and CDR2 (germline): SGHRS, YFSETQ. Trimming took 3 bases from V and 4 from J, leaving 10 bases between them. The CDR3 DNA is TGCGCCAGCAGCTCCCTTGGGGGCTATGGCTACACCTTC. Amino acids: CASSSLGGYGYTF. Full variable domain (rest looked up from reference TRBV5-1 and TRBJ1-2): KAGVTQTPRYLIKTRGQQVTLSCSPISGHRSVSWYQQTPGQGLQFLFEYFSETQRNKGNFPGRFSGRQFSNSRSEMNVSTLELGDSALYLCASSSLGGYGYTFGSGTRLTVV.

This clonotype was counted ten times or more. The V and J genes are TRBV12-3 or TRBV12-4 and TRBJ1-2; no firm D call. V lost 2 bases and J 3 bases, leaving 16 bases between the germline ends. CDR3 length: 16 amino acids. The CDR3 DNA sequence: TGTGCCAGCAGTTTAACTTTCGGTTCGGACTACTATGGCTACACCTTC. This translates into CASSLTFGSDYYGYTF.